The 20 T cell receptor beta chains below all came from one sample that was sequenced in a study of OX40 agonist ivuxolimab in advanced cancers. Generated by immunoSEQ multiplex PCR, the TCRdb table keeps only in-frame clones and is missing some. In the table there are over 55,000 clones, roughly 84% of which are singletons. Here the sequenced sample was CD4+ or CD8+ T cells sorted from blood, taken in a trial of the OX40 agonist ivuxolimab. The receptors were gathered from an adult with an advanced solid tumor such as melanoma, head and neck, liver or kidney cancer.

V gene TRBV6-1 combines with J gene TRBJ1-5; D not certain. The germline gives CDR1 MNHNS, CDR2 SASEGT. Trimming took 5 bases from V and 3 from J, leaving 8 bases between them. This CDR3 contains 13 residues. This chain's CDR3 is CASSFGVNQPQHF. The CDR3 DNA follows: TGTGCCAGCAGTTTCGGGGTCAATCAGCCCCAGCATTTT.

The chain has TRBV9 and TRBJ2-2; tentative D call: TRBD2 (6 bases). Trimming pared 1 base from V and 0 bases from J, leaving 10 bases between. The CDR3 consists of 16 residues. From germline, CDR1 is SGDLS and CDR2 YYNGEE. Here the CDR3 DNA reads TGTGCCAGCAGCGTAACCGGGACTTCGAACACCGGGGAGCTGTTTTTT. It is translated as CASSVTGTSNTGELFF.

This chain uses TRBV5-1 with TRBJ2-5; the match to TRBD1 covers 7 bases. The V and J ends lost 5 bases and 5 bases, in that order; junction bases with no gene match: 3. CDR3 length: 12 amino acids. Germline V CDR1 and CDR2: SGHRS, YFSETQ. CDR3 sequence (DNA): TGCGCCAGCAGGGACAGGCTTGAGACCCAGTACTTC. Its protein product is CASRDRLETQYF.

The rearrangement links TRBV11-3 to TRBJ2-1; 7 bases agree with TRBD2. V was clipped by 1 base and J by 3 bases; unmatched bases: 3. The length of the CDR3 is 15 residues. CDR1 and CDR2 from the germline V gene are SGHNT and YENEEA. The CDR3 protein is CASSLGLADYNEQFF. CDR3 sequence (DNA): TGTGCCAGCAGCTTAGGGCTAGCGGACTACAATGAGCAGTTCTTC.

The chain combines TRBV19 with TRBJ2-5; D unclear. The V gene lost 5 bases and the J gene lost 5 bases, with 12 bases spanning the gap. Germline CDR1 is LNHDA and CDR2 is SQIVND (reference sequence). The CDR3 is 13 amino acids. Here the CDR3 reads CASSGMRWETQYF. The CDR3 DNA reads TGTGCCAGTAGTGGGATGAGGTGGGAGACCCAGTACTTC.

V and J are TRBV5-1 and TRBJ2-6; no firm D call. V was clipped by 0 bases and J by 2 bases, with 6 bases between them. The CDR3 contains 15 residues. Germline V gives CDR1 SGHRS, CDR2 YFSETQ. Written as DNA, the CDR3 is TGCGCCAGCAGCTTGGAGCCAGCTGGGGCCAACGTCCTGACTTTC. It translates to CASSLEPAGANVLTF.

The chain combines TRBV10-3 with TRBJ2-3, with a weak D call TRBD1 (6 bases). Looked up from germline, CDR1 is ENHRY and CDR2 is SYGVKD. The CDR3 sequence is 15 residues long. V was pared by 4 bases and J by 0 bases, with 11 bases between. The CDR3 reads CAISVQGPSTDTQYF. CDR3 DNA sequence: TGTGCCATCAGTGTTCAGGGGCCTAGCACAGATACGCAGTATTTT.

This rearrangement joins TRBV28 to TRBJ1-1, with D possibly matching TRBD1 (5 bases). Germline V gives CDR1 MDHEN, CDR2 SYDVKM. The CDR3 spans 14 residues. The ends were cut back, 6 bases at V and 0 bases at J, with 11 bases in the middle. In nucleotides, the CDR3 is TGTGCCAGCAGGCCCAGACAGTTGAACACTGAAGCTTTCTTT. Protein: CASRPRQLNTEAFF.

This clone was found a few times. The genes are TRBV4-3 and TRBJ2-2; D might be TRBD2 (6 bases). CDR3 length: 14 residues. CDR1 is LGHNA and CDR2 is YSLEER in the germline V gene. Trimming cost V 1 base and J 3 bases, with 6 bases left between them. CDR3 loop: CASSQGDYTGELFF. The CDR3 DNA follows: TGCGCCAGCAGCCAAGGGGACTACACCGGGGAGCTGTTTTTT.

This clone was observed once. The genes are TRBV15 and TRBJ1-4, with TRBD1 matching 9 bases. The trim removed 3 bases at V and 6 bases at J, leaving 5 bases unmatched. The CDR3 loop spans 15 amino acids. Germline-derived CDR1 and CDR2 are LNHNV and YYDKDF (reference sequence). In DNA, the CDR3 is TGTGCCACCAGCAGCGGACAGGGGCCGGATGAAAAACTGTTTTTT. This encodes CATSSGQGPDEKLFF.

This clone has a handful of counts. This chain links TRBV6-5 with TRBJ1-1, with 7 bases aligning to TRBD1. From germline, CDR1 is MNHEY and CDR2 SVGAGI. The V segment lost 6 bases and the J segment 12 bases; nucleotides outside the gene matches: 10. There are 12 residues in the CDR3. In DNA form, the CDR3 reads TGTGCCAGCAGCCTGGACGGGACAGATTCTTTCTTT. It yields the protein CASSLDGTDSFF.

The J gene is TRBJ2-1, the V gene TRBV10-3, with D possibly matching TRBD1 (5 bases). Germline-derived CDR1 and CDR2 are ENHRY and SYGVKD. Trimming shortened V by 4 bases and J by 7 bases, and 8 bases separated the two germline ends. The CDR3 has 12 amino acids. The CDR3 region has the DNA TGTGCCATCAGTGGGGCAGGGAATGAGCAGTTCTTC. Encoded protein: CAISGAGNEQFF.

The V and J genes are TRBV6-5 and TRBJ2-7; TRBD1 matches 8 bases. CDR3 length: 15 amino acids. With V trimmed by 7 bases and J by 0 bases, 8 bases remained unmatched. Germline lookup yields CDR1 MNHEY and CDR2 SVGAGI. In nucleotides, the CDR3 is TGTGCCAGCACTCTGGACAGGGTCAGCTCCTACGAGCAGTACTTC. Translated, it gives CASTLDRVSSYEQYF.

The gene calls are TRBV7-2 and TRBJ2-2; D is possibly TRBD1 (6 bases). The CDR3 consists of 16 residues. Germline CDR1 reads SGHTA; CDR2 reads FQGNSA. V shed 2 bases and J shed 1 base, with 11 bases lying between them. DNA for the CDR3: TGTGCCAGCAGCTTAAGGACAGTTCGGAACACCGGGGAGCTGTTTTTT. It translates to CASSLRTVRNTGELFF.

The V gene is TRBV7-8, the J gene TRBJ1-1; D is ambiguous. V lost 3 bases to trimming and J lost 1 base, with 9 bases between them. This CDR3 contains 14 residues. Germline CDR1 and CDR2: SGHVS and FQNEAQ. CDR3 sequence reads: CASSFMTGNTEAFF. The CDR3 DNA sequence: TGTGCCAGCAGCTTTATGACGGGGAACACTGAAGCTTTCTTT.

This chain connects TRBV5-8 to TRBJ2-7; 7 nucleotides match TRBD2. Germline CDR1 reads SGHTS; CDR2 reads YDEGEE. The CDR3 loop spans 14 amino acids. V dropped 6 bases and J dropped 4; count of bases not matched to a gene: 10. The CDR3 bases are TGTGCCAGCATCGAGGGCGGGAGTATTTACGAGCAGTACTTC. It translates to CASIEGGSIYEQYF. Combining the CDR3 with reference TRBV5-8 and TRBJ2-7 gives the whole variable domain EAGVTQSPTHLIKTRGQQATLRCSPISGHTSVYWYQQALGLGLQFLLWYDEGEERNRGNFPPRFSGRQFPNYSSELNVNALELEDSALYLCASIEGGSIYEQYFGPGTRLTVT.

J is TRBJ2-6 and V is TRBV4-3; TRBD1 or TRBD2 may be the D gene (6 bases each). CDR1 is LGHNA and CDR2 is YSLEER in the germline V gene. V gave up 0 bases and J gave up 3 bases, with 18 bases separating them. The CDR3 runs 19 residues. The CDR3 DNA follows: TGCGCCAGCAGCCAAGATGCTTTCAGGGGCGGGATTGGGGCCAACGTCCTGACTTTC. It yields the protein CASSQDAFRGGIGANVLTF.

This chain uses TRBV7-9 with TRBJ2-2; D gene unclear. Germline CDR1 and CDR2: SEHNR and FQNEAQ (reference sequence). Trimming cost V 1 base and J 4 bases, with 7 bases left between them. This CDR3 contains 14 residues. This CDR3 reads CASSLGAGTGELFF. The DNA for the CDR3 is TGTGCCAGCAGCTTAGGGGCCGGCACCGGGGAGCTGTTTTTT.

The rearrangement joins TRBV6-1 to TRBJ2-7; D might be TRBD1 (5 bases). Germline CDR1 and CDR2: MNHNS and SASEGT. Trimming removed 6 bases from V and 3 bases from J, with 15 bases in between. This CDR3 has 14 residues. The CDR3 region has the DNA TGTGCCAGCAGCGCAACAGGAACTATCTACGAGCAGTACTTC. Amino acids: CASSATGTIYEQYF.

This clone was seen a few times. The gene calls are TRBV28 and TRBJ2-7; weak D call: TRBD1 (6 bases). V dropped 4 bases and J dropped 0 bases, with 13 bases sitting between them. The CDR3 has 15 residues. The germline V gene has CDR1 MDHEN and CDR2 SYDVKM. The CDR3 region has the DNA TGTGCCAGCAGTTCGTCAGGGGTCAGCTCCTACGAGCAGTACTTC. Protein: CASSSSGVSSYEQYF. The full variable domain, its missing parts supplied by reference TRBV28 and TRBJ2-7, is DVKVTQSSRYLVKRTGEKVFLECVQDMDHENMFWYRQDPGLGLRLIYFSYDVKMKEKGDIPEGYSVSREKKERFSLILESASTNQTSMYLCASSSSGVSSYEQYFGPGTRLTVT.